This TCR beta chain was captured in a study of blood T cell repertoires in COVID-19. In the study overall: T cells, B-cell-depleted T cells, or PBMCs provided the cDNA or gDNA that served as material.

Germline CDR1 is GTSNPN and CDR2 is SVGIG (reference sequence). With V trimmed by 0 bases and J by 7 bases, 3 bases remained unmatched. The CDR3 is made up of 14 amino acids. The assay was immunoSEQ multiplex PCR, and TCRdb's table has in-frame clones only and misses some. Of around 440,000 clones in the sample, 88% were seen once. This receptor was taken from a woman in her 50s with COVID-19, enrolled during active disease. Sequencing was done on a sample of peripheral blood. The chain joins TRBV30 to TRBJ1-6; 7 bases are shared with TRBD1. CDR3 nucleotides: TGTGCCTGGAGTGTGGGACAGAGGAATTCACCCCTCCACTTT. Amino acid sequence: CAWSVGQRNSPLHF.